This entry describes one T cell receptor (beta chain). Antigen: not known. The V gene's germline CDR1 is SGHAT and CDR2 FQNNGV. J was trimmed by 0 bases and V by 6 bases; bases with no gene match: 10. CDR3 size: 16 residues. These data are taken from a study of vaccination effects on CD4 cells after COVID-19. Across the whole study: Expansion of antigen-specific CD4+ T cells with viral peptide pools was carried out by the ViraFEST assay before sequencing.

Study-level findings and limits: Late after vaccination, infection- and vaccine-induced clones showed marked clonal contraction.

Scientists isolated CD4+ T cells after an approximately 10-day culture period ended. Participants got two doses of BNT162b2 or mRNA-1273 vaccine. In the cultures, half the medium was exchanged for IL-2 medium on days 3 and 7. Assay used: immunoSEQ multiplex PCR; TCRdb lists only in-frame clones, some missing. The sample lists 66,000 or so clones; 74% were seen once. This clonotype was sampled from a human donor who received a COVID-19 vaccine. V gene TRBV11-2 combines with J gene TRBJ1-1; 7 bases are a match to TRBD1. The material was CD4+ T cells from PBMCs cultured without peptide, obtained after COVID-19 vaccination. CDR3 amino acids: CASSTEGTAMNTEAFF. DNA for the CDR3: TGTGCCAGCAGTACAGAAGGGACAGCTATGAACACTGAAGCTTTCTTT.